This T cell receptor (beta chain) emerged from a study of vaccination and CD4 T cells after COVID-19. Scientists ran DNA taken from cultured CD4+ T cells through the Oncomine TCR Beta short-read assay for sequencing. TCRdb ran MiXCR on the PCR reads and lists one entry per CDR3 protein. Of 13,000 to 15,000 distinct CDR3 sequences in the sample, around 60% were seen once. Treatment meaning: roughly 10-day PBMC culture with coronavirus spike peptide pools or control peptides (ViraFEST assay). A word on this clonotype: Its antigen is not known.

The V and J ends lost 0 bases and 1 base, in that order; junction bases with no gene match: 4. Germline CDR1 reads ENHRY; CDR2 reads SYGVKD. This CDR3 spans 16 amino acids. The source is a human donor who had recovered from COVID-19. The chain couples TRBV10-3 to TRBJ1-2, with 8 bases aligning to TRBD1. Input material: CD4+ T cells from blood, cultured in vitro. The CDR3 sequence: CAISESDRAVNYGYTF. In nucleotides, the CDR3 is TGTGCCATCAGTGAGTCGGACAGGGCCGTTAACTATGGCTACACCTTC.